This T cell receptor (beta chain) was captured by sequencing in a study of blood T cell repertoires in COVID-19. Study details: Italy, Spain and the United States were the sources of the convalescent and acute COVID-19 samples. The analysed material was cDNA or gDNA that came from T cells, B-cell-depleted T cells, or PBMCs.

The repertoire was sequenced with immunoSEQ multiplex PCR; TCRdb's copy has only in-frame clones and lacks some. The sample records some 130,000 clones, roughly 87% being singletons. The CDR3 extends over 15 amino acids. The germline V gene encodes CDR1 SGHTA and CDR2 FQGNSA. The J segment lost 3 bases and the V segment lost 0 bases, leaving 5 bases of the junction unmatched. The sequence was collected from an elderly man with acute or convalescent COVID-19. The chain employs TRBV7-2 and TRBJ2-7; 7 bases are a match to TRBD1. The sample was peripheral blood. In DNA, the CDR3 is TGTGCCAGCAGCTTAGCCGGGGACAGTTACTACGAGCAGTACTTC. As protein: CASSLAGDSYYEQYF.